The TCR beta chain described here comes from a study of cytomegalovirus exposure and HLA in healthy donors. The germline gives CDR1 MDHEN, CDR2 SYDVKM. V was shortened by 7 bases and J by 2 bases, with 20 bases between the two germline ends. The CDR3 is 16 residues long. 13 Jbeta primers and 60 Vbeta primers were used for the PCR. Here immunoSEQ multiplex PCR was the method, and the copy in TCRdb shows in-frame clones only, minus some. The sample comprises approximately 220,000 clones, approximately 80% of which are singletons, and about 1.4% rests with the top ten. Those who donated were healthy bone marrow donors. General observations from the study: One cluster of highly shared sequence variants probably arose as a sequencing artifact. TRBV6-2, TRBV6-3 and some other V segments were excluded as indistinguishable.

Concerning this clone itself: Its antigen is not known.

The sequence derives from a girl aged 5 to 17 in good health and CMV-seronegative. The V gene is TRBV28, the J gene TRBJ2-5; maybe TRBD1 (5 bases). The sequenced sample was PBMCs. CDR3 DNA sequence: TGTGCCAGCAAACAGGTCGGTCAGATAGGGCAAGAGACCCAGTACTTC. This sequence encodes CASKQVGQIGQETQYF.